This is a list of T cell receptor beta chains from one sample in a study of CD4 T cells in relation to SARS-CoV-2 and coronaviruses. These receptors are not linked to any known antigen. The protocol was immunoSEQ multiplex PCR, while the TCRdb copy is restricted to in-frame clones and leaves out a portion. The table has around 20,000 clones, around 68% seen once. Sequences were obtained from CD4+ T cells from PBMCs, cultured in vitro. The receptors derive from a human donor in good health. The CDR3 runs from the conserved cysteine through the conserved F or W. A D gene is named only where the DNA matches it firmly. Rows may omit the clone size; those that give it use once, few, many or a size class.

TRBD1	TRBV19	NA	TRBJ2-4	TGTGCCAGTAGTACAAGGACAGGGGGCCTTGGAAACATTCAGTACTTC	CASSTRTGGLGNIQYF
NA	TRBV12-3/TRBV12-4	NA	TRBJ2-3	TGTGCCAGCAGCCCGGGCCTCTATACGCAGTATTTT	CASSPGLYTQYF
NA	TRBV6-2/TRBV6-3	NA	TRBJ2-5	TGTGCCAGCAGTTACCCGAGCGGAGAAGTCCAAGAGACCCAGTACTTC	CASSYPSGEVQETQYF
TRBD1	TRBV29-1	NA	TRBJ2-5	TGCAGCGTTGCCAGACAGGGCCAAGAGACCCAGTACTTC	CSVARQGQETQYF
TRBD2	TRBV7-6	NA	TRBJ2-3	TGTGCCAGCAGCTCAGATGATTCGGGAGGGCCGGTTGCGGATACGCAGTATTTT	CASSSDDSGGPVADTQYF
TRBD1	TRBV6-5	once	TRBJ1-1	TGTGCCAGCAGTTACTCCTCCAGGGGGGCTGGTACTGAAGCTTTCTTT	CASSYSSRGAGTEAFF
NA	TRBV10-3	NA	TRBJ2-1	TGTGCCATCAGCGGGGGACATGAGCAGTTCTTC	CAISGGHEQFF
TRBD2	TRBV5-1	NA	TRBJ2-3	TGCGCCAGCAGCTTACCCCAACTAGCGGGAGCTGCAGATACGCAGTATTTT	CASSLPQLAGAADTQYF
NA	TRBV23-1	NA	TRBJ2-7	TGCGCCAGCAGTCAAGGGCTTCCCAAGGGGCACGAGCAGTACTTC	CASSQGLPKGHEQYF
TRBD2	TRBV28	few	TRBJ2-7	TGTGCCAGCAGTCCTCCGGGACTAGGAGCTCACGAGCAGTACTTC	CASSPPGLGAHEQYF
TRBD2	TRBV5-1	NA	TRBJ2-5	TGCGCCAGCAGCTCGGGACTAGCGGGGCCCGGGGAGACCCAGTACTTC	CASSSGLAGPGETQYF
NA	TRBV9	NA	TRBJ2-3	TGTGCCAGCAGCGTAGTTGGTAGCACAGATACGCAGTATTTT	CASSVVGSTDTQYF
NA	TRBV30	NA	TRBJ2-5	TGTGCCTGCCCTGGCCGGTACCAAGAGACCCAGTACTTC	CACPGRYQETQYF
NA	TRBV18	NA	TRBJ1-1	TGTGCCAGCTCACCAGGTACGATGAACACTGAAGCTTTCTTT	CASSPGTMNTEAFF
NA	TRBV19	NA	TRBJ1-5	TGTGCCAGTAGTATAAGGGGCTCACGACGGAACAATCAGCCCCAGCATTTT	CASSIRGSRRNNQPQHF
NA	TRBV6-5	NA	TRBJ2-6	TGTGCCAGCAGCCGAGAAGCAGGGGCCAACGTCCTGACTTTC	CASSREAGANVLTF
NA	TRBV4-2	NA	TRBJ1-5	TGTGCCAGCAGCCAAGTGGCGGGGGCGAGCAATCAGCCCCAGCATTTT	CASSQVAGASNQPQHF
NA	TRBV19	NA	TRBJ2-2	TGTGCCAGTACCCCATCGTCGGTGGCCGGGGAGCTGTTTTTT	CASTPSSVAGELFF
NA	TRBV6-5	NA	TRBJ2-7	TGTGCCAGCAGCGCCGACACCCGTGGGGAGCAGTACTTC	CASSADTRGEQYF
NA	TRBV19	NA	TRBJ2-7	TGTGCCAGTAGTAAACCCGTCGGGGGGCTAAACGAGCAGTACTTC	CASSKPVGGLNEQYF
TRBD1	TRBV24-1	few	TRBJ2-2	TGTGCCACCTCCAGCGGAGGGACAGGGGAATCTCCGAGGACCGGGGAGCTGTTTTTT	CATSSGGTGESPRTGELFF
TRBD1	TRBV6-5	NA	TRBJ1-5	TGTGCCAGCAGTCCCCGGGACAGACAGCCCCAGCATTTT	CASSPRDRQPQHF
NA	TRBV4-3	NA	TRBJ2-7	TGCGCCAGCAGCCAAGGGTTGGCAGGGCAAGGATACGAGCAGTACTTC	CASSQGLAGQGYEQYF
NA	TRBV6-5	NA	TRBJ2-5	TGTGCCAGCAGTTCGAGAGTGGCGACCCAGTACTTC	CASSSRVATQYF
NA	TRBV6-5	NA	TRBJ2-7	TGTGCCACCCTGACAGAGGGTGTTTACGAGCAGTACTTC	CATLTEGVYEQYF
TRBD2	TRBV11-3	NA	TRBJ2-1	TGTGCCAGCAGCCCGCCAGGGACTAGCGGGAGAGATGAGCAGTTCTTC	CASSPPGTSGRDEQFF
TRBD1	TRBV4-1	NA	TRBJ1-2	TGCGCCAGCAGCCAAGCCCGGGACAGCAACTATGGCTACACCTTC	CASSQARDSNYGYTF
NA	TRBV3-1/TRBV3-2	few	TRBJ1-2	TGTGCCAGCAGCCAAAGCCGGCAGGGTTTTGTCACCTTC	CASSQSRQGFVTF
NA	TRBV11-2	NA	TRBJ1-5	TGTGCCAGCAGCTTAGACCATAGCAATCAGCCCCAGCATTTT	CASSLDHSNQPQHF
TRBD2	TRBV5-1	NA	TRBJ2-1	TGCGCCAGCAGCCTGACTAGCGGGGTCCTCTACAATGAGCAGTTCTTC	CASSLTSGVLYNEQFF
TRBD2	TRBV6-5	NA	TRBJ2-2	TGTGCCAGCAGGGTTTTAGCGGGAGCGAACGGGGAGCTGTTTTTT	CASRVLAGANGELFF
NA	TRBV5-1	few	TRBJ2-6	TGCGCCAGCAGCTTGGCAGGGCCCTCTGGGGCCAACGTCCTGACTTTC	CASSLAGPSGANVLTF
NA	TRBV7-9	NA	TRBJ2-3	TGTGCCAGCAGCTTAGTTAGCGGCGCTAGCACAGATACGCAGTATTTT	CASSLVSGASTDTQYF
NA	TRBV9	few	TRBJ2-1	TGTGCCAGCAGTAGGGAGGTAGCCCGCAATGAGCAGTTCTTC	CASSREVARNEQFF
TRBD2	TRBV19	NA	TRBJ2-7	TGTGCCAGTACTCCCCGGGGGGCTAGCGGGACCGGAGAGCAGTACTTC	CASTPRGASGTGEQYF
TRBD1	TRBV6-5	few	TRBJ1-5	TGTGCCAGCAGTTACTCGGTCAGGGGGGGACAGCCCCAGCATTTT	CASSYSVRGGQPQHF
TRBD2	TRBV19	few	TRBJ2-1	TGTGCCAGTAGGACACTGACTAGCGGGGGCTACAATGAGCAGTTCTTC	CASRTLTSGGYNEQFF
TRBD1	TRBV19	NA	TRBJ2-3	TGTGCCAGCCGGGACAGGGGCACAGATACGCAGTATTTT	CASRDRGTDTQYF
TRBD1	TRBV12-5	NA	TRBJ1-1	TGTGCTAGTGGTTTGGTGCTCCCGACAGGGCACACTGAAGCTTTCTTT	CASGLVLPTGHTEAFF
NA	TRBV2	NA	TRBJ2-1	TGTGCCAGCGGACCTCAGGGTTTCATGGGACATGAGCAGTTCTTC	CASGPQGFMGHEQFF
TRBD2	TRBV6-1	NA	TRBJ2-5	TGTGCCAGCAGTGAAGCCGCCGGGGCGGGGGGGGAGACCCAGTACTTC	CASSEAAGAGGETQYF
NA	TRBV7-9	NA	TRBJ1-5	TGTGCCAGCAGCTATGGGGGGGATAGCAATCAGCCCCAGCATTTT	CASSYGGDSNQPQHF
NA	TRBV19	NA	TRBJ1-5	TGTGCCAGTAGTATGCGCCGCGAGGCGGCGGGTAGCAATCAGCCCCAGCATTTT	CASSMRREAAGSNQPQHF
NA	TRBV5-5	NA	TRBJ2-7	TGTGCCAGTCGGGCAGGAGGGACCGTAGGGGTCTACGAGCAGTACTTC	CASRAGGTVGVYEQYF
NA	TRBV6-5	NA	TRBJ1-5	TGTGCCAGCAGCTATCAGGTTAATAGCAATCAGCCCCAGCATTTT	CASSYQVNSNQPQHF
NA	TRBV7-7	few	TRBJ2-1	TGTGCTAGCAGCCTCAACCGGGGCCATGAGCAGTTCTTC	CASSLNRGHEQFF
NA	TRBV5-4	NA	TRBJ1-2	TGTGCCAGCAGCTCTGGATGGGACGCTAACTATGGCTACACCTTC	CASSSGWDANYGYTF
TRBD1	TRBV5-1	NA	TRBJ2-7	TGCGCCAGCAACCTAGGGGGCACCTACGAGCAGTACTTC	CASNLGGTYEQYF
NA	TRBV3-1/TRBV3-2	NA	TRBJ1-6	TGTGCCAGCAGCCAAGACTGGCGGGCCCTCCACTTT	CASSQDWRALHF
NA	TRBV19	few	TRBJ1-2	TGTGCCAGTAGTCCCCGCTCGGCCGGCGTATATGGCTACACCTTC	CASSPRSAGVYGYTF
NA	TRBV5-8	NA	TRBJ2-1	TGTGCCAGTAGTATTCAGGGTCCCAATGAGCAGTTCTTC	CASSIQGPNEQFF